This T cell receptor (beta chain) stems from a study of blood T cell repertoires in COVID-19. CDR1 is LNHDA and CDR2 is SQIVND in the germline V gene (reference sequence). V lost 4 bases to trimming and J lost 6 bases; unmatched junction nucleotides: 7. This CDR3 spans 16 amino acids. Some clones are missing from TCRdb's copy, which holds only in-frame ones; the method was immunoSEQ multiplex PCR. The sample records roughly 250,000 clones, around 79% being singletons. This TCR was recovered from a woman of 80 years or more with acute or convalescent COVID-19. The chain is built from TRBV19 and TRBJ2-2, with TRBD1 matching 11 bases. Sample: peripheral blood. The CDR3 coding sequence is TGTGCCAGTAGTAAATGGACAGGGGGCGGTCCCGGGGAGCTGTTTTTT. This codes for CASSKWTGGGPGELFF.